This TCR beta chain was sequenced during a study of T cell responses to AZD1222 COVID-19 vaccine. Findings and caveats of the study: Vaccination with two AZD1222 doses was followed by a rise in Spike-specific TCR breadth and depth. CD4 TCRs associated with vaccination spanned spike, dominating at 160-218 and 743-854. The donor cohort was predominantly white British with a female majority, and clonal diversity may have been underestimated.

Here immunoSEQ multiplex PCR was the method, and the copy in TCRdb shows in-frame clones only, minus some. Here the sample spans 100,000 to 150,000 clones, 85% to 95% being singletons. Trimming left V 4 bases short and J 3 bases short, with 11 bases between. This CDR3 region has 14 residues. Note on this clone: Antigen: not known.

This TCR derives from an adult in good health. This chain uses TRBV23-1 with TRBJ2-3, with D maybe TRBD2 (5 bases). TRBV23-1 is recorded as an ORF, its role being uncertain. This specimen was peripheral blood, taken on day 0 of AZD1222 vaccination. DNA of the CDR3: TGCGCCAGCAGTCCCGAAAGGGAGACAGATACGCAGTATTTT. Translating gives CASSPERETDTQYF.